This T cell receptor beta chain was retrieved from a study of human T cells and chemical hapten exposure. Noted time point: patch test 3, about 24 weeks after DPC sensitization. Treatment in this sample: therapeutic diphenylcyclopropenone sensitization with weekly scalp DPC. MiXCR, applied by TCRdb to the RACE reads, yields one record per CDR3 protein. The sample lists 90,000 to 110,000 distinct CDR3 sequences, under 40% occurring once. CDR3 length: 15 amino acids. J is TRBJ2-5 and V is TRBV21-1; whether TRBD1, the table's D call, matches the DNA was not checked. TRBV21-1 is a documented pseudogene. This TCR was recovered from a man aged 35 to 55 with alopecia areata. Some clones in this sample may be carry-over from other donors' samples. The sequences come from whole blood, collected in connection with sensitization to the hapten diphenylcyclopropenone (DPC). The CDR3, as DNA: TGTGCCAGCAGCAAAAAGACGGCAGGGGAAGAGACCCAGTACTTC. This sequence encodes CASSKKTAGEETQYF.